The T cell receptor beta chain described here comes from a study of shared clonotypes between healthy human individuals. Study-wide context: With ages of 18 to 49, the donors were two women and a few men.

Per the germline V gene, CDR1 is LNHDA and CDR2 is SQIVND (reference sequence). The CDR3 runs to 14 residues. V gave up 6 bases and J gave up 1 base, with 10 bases separating them. Assay runs were performed at deep level. Clones were read by immunoSEQ multiplex PCR, and TCRdb kept only the in-frame ones, dropping some. The data contain roughly 500,000 clones, 90% to 96% of them singletons. As regards this clone: Its antigen is undetermined.

General observations from the study: Approximately 5.3% was the fraction of naive CD4 clonotypes found shared across several donors.

The investigators split CD4+ cells into a CD45RA+ naive subset and a CD45RA-negative memory subset. The V gene is TRBV19, the J gene TRBJ1-5, with a tentative D call TRBD1 (6 bases). The clonotype was recovered from a woman younger than 45 in good health. The sequenced material came from naive CD4+ T cells sorted from blood. Subset here: CD45RA+ positively selected. CDR3 sequence reads: CASRTGISNQPQHF. The CDR3 DNA reads as TGTGCCAGTAGAACAGGGATCAGCAATCAGCCCCAGCATTTT.